One T cell receptor beta chain is described in this entry. Antigen specificity is unknown. This sample stems from a study of cytomegalovirus exposure and HLA in healthy donors. PCR was performed using 60 Vbeta and 13 Jbeta primers. TCRdb's table, derived via immunoSEQ multiplex PCR, lists solely in-frame clones and lacks some. The repertoire consists of 130,000 to 150,000 clones, with 60% to 85% occurring once and the leading ten covering 2.8%. CDR3 size: 14 residues. Germline V gene sequence: CDR1 SGHRS, CDR2 YFSETQ. The junction had 8 bases not matched to a gene; V was cut back by 1 base and J by 8 bases. Study-wide results and limits: Specificity for CMV antigens was confirmed in vitro for a few of the CMV-associated chains. Reports showed the classifier diagnosing cytomegalovirus status with high specificity and sensitivity.

This clonotype originated in a male donor in good health and CMV-seronegative. Sequenced material: PBMCs. The gene calls are TRBV5-1 and TRBJ1-2, with 7 positions matching TRBD1. CDR3 sequence reads: CASSLNEGARGYTF. As DNA, the CDR3 is TGCGCCAGCAGCTTGAACGAGGGGGCGCGGGGCTACACCTTC.